The clone carrying this T cell receptor (beta chain) has a handful of counts. The antigen remains undetermined. CDR1 is LNHDA and CDR2 is SQIVND in the germline V gene (reference sequence). CDR3 length: 15 residues. V was clipped by 8 bases and J by 5 bases, with 19 bases between them. Via the markers CD45RO/CCR7/CD25/CD127/CD95/CD27, stem cell-like memory, regulatory, central memory and naive CD4+ cells were sorted. Each population that was sorted was more than 95% pure. The sample originates from a study of beta chain features in type 1 diabetes. Study-level information: Examination of sorted cells across all samples involved around 100,000,000 cells.

Findings and limits, study-wide: More deletions and fewer insertions at VDJ junctions were seen in type 1 diabetes patients.

Since all of the isolated RNA was reverse transcribed, expressed TCRB transcripts were what got sequenced. The method was immunoSEQ multiplex PCR; TCRdb's version includes in-frame clones alone and lacks a portion of them. The data hold about 230,000 clones, with more than 9% observed a single time. The V gene is TRBV19, the J gene TRBJ2-1, with D possibly being TRBD2 (7 bases). This TCR derives from a woman aged 18-35 years in good health. Specimen: naive CD4+ T cells from blood. The CDR3, as DNA: TGTGCCAGTGACCGGGGGGCCCGAGATAACAATGAGCAGTTCTTC. As protein: CASDRGARDNNEQFF. The full variable domain, with the rest looked up from reference TRBV19 and TRBJ2-1, is DGGITQSPKYLFRKEGQNVTLSCEQNLNHDAMYWYRQDPGQGLRLIYYSQIVNDFQKGDIAEGYSVSREKKESFPLTVTSAQKNPTAFYLCASDRGARDNNEQFFGPGTRLTVL.